The entry below gives a single T cell receptor beta chain sequence along with its context. TCRdb recomputed calls from the 5' RACE reads with MiXCR, one row per CDR3 protein. In the table there are 470,000 or so distinct CDR3 sequences, 25% of which are singletons. The sample originates from a study of T-cell memory formation after mild COVID-19. For the study at large: The two donors had largely donor-specific TCR clusters.

V was cut by 1 base and J by 14 bases, with 17 bases left in between. From germline, CDR1 is SQVTM and CDR2 ANQGSEA. The length of the CDR3 is 12 residues. Specimen: PBMCs or a T cell subset sorted from them (not recorded which). This TCR was recovered from an adult woman who had mild COVID-19 (a few samples of this study predate the infection). Cell type and time point are not known. The chain combines TRBV29-1 with TRBJ1-2; perhaps TRBD1 as D (5 bases). CDR3 coding DNA: TGCAGCGTTGAAGGCAGGGCGGGACTAGGTACCTTC. Translated: CSVEGRAGLGTF.